The clone carrying this T cell receptor (beta chain) was observed a few times. Its antigen is unknown. This sample was taken from a study of regulatory T cells in long-lasting Graves disease. This sample's time point: persistent/refractory GD, antithyroid drugs over 5 years with positive TRAb. With RNA extracted from PBMCs as input, the TCR library was made. The CDR3 consists of 15 residues. V was pared by 0 bases and J by 0 bases, with 11 bases between. Germline V gene data show CDR1 as DFQATT and CDR2 as SNEGSKA (reference sequence). Regarding the study as a whole: Only peripheral blood was studied, not thyroid tissue.

To make TCR beta libraries, researchers used iRepertoire HTBI primers and Arm-PCR of CDR3 regions. TCRdb fed the multiplex PCR reads into MiXCR, producing one record per CDR3 protein. The table shows 450,000 or so distinct CDR3 sequences, with 20% to 25% occurring only once. The clonotype was recovered from a female donor with Graves disease. The sequencing used peripheral blood mononuclear cells (PBMCs), collected when the disease was refractory, from a patient treated with antithyroid drugs. The V gene is TRBV20-1, the J gene TRBJ1-2; D perhaps matches TRBD1 (5 bases). In nucleotides, the CDR3 is TGCAGTGCTAGAGATTTTCGGGGGACTAACTATGGCTACACCTTC. It yields the protein CSARDFRGTNYGYTF.